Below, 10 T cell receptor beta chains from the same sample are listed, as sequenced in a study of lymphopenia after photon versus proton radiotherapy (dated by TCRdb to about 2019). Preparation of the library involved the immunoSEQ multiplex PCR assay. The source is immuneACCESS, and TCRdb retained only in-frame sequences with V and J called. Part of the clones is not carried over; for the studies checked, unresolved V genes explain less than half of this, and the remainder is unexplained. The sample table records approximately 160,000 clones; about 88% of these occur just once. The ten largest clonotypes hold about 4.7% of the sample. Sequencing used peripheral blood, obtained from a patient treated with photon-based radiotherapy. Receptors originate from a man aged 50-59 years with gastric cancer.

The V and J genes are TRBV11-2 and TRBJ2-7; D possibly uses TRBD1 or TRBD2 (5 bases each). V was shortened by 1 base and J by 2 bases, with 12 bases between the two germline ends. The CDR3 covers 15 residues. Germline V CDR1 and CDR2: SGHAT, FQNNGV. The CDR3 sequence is CASSLGGTITYEQYF. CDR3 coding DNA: TGTGCCAGCAGCTTAGGAGGGACGATTACCTACGAGCAGTACTTC.

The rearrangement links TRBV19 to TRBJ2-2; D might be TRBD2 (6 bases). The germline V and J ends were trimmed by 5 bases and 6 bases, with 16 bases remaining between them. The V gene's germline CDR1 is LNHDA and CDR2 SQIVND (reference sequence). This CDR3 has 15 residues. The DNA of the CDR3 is TGTGCCAGTAGTGACGCAGCGGGTCTGTCCGGGGAGCTGTTTTTT. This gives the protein CASSDAAGLSGELFF.

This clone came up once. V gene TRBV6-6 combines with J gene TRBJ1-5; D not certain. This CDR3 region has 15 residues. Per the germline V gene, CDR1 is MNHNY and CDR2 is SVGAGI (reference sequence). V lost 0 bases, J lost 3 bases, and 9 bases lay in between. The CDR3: CASSYSWSSNQPQHF. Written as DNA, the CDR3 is TGTGCCAGCAGTTACTCATGGAGCTCCAATCAGCCCCAGCATTTT.

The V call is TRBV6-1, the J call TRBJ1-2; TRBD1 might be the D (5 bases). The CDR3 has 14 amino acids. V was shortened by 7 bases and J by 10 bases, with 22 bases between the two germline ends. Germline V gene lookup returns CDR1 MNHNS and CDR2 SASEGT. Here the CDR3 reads CASTTPARAQAYTF. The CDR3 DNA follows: TGTGCCAGCACCACCCCGGCGCGGGCACAGGCCTACACCTTC.

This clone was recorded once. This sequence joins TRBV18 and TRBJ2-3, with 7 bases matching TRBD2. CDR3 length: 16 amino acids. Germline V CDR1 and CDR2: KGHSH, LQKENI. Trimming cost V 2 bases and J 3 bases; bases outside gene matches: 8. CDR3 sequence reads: CASSPGLVDTTDTQYF. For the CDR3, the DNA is TGTGCCAGCTCACCAGGACTAGTCGATACGACAGATACGCAGTATTTT.

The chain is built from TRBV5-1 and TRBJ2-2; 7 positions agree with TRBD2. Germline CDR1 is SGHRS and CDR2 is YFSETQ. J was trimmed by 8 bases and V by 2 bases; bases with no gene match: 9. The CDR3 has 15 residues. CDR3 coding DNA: TGCGCCAGCAGCTTATCCGGGACTAATGAGGGGGAGCTGTTTTTT. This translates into CASSLSGTNEGELFF.

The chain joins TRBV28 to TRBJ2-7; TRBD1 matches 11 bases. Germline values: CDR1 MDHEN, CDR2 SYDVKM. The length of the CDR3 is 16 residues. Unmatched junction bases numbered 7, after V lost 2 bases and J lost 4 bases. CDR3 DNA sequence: TGTGCCAGCAGTTTACCCGGGACAGGGGGTAGGTACGAGCAGTACTTC. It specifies CASSLPGTGGRYEQYF.

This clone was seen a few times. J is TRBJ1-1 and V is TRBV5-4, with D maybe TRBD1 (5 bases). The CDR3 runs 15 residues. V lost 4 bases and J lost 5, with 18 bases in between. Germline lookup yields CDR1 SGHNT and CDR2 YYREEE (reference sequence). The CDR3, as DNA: TGTGCCAGCAGCCCGGGATGGGCAGACAGAACTGAAGCTTTCTTT. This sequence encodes CASSPGWADRTEAFF.

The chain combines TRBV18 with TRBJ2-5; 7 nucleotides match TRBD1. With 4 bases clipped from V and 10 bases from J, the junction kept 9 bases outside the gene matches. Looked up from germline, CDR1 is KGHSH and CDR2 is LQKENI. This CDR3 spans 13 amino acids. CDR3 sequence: CASSLLPGGDQYF. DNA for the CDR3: TGTGCCAGCTCACTCCTTCCAGGGGGTGACCAGTACTTC.

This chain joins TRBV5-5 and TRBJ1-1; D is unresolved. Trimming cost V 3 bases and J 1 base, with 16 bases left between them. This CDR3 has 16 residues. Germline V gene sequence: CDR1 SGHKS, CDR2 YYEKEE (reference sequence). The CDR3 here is CASSSRPTQANTEAFF. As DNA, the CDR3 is TGTGCCAGCAGCTCTCGTCCTACTCAGGCGAACACTGAAGCTTTCTTT.